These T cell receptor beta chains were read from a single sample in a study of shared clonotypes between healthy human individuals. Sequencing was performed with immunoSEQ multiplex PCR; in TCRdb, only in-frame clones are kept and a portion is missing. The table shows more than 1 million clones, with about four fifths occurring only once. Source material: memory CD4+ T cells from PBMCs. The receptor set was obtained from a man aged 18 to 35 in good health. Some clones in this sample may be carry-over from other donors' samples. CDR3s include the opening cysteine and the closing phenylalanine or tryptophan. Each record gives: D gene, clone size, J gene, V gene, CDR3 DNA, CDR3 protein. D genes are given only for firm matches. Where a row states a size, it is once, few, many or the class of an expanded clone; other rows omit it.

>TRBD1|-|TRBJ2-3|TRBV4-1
TGCGCCAGCAGCTACAACCCGGGACAGGCAGCGGCTAGCACAGATACGCAGTATTTT
CASSYNPGQAAASTDTQYF
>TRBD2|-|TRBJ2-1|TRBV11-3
TGTGCCAGCAGCTCCCTACGGGAGGCCACCTACAATGAGCAGTTCTTC
CASSSLREATYNEQFF
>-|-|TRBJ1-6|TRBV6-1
TGTGCCAGCAGTGAATATCTGGGTAGGGACACCGACACCCGGGCACCCCTCCACTTT
CASSEYLGRDTDTRAPLHF
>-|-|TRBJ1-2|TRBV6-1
TGTGCCAGCAGTGGAGCGGCAGCCTCGTTTTATGGCTACACCTTC
CASSGAAASFYGYTF
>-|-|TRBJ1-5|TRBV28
TGTGCCAGCAGTAGGACAGTTAATCAGCCCCAGCATTTT
CASSRTVNQPQHF
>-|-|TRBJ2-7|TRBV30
TGTGCCTGGAGTGTAAACAGTTTATCCTACGAGCAGTACTTC
CAWSVNSLSYEQYF
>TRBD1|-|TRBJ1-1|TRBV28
TGTGCCAGCCGTAGTGCCCTCAGGGGGATCAACACTGAAGCTTTCTTT
CASRSALRGINTEAFF
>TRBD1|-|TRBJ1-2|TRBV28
TGTGCCAGCAGTTCGCGACAGGGGACCACCTTC
CASSSRQGTTF
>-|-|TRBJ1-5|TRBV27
TGTGCCAGCAGTCCACGGATGGGGAGAAACACACAAAATCAGCCCCAGCATTTT
CASSPRMGRNTQNQPQHF
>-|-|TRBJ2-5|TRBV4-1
TGCGCCAGCAGCCTTAGCGGACAAGAGACCCAGTACTTC
CASSLSGQETQYF
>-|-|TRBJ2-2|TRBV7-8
TGTGCCAGCAGCCCTAGGACAGTAGGTACCGGGGAGCTGTTTTTT
CASSPRTVGTGELFF
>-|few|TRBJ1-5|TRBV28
TGTGCCAGCAGTTTCTCAGGGGCAGACAGCCTCAATCAGCCCCAGCATTTT
CASSFSGADSLNQPQHF
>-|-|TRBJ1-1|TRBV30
TGTGCCTGGACGAGTGGAGGGAACACTGAAGCTTTCTTT
CAWTSGGNTEAFF
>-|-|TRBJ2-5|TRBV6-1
TGTGCCAGCAGTGTAAGGGGCAGGGTGGAGACCCAGTACTTC
CASSVRGRVETQYF
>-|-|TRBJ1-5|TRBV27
TGTGCCAGCAGTCCAGCAGGTGGGCGGCTCCAGCATTTT
CASSPAGGRLQHF
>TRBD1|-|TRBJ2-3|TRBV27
TGTGCCAGCAGTCAGGGGACAGCGGCAGATACGCAGTATTTT
CASSQGTAADTQYF